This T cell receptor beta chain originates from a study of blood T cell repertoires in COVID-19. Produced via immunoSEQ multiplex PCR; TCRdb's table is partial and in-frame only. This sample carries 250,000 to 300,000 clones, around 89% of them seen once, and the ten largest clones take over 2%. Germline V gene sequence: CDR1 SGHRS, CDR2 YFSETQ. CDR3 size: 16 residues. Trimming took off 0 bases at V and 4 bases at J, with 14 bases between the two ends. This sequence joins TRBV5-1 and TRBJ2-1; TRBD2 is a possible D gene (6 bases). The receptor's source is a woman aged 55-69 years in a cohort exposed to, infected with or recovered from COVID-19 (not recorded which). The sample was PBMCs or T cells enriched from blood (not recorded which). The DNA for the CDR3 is TGCGCCAGCAGCTTGGAAGGTAGCGGCAAGTACAATGAGCAGTTCTTC. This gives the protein CASSLEGSGKYNEQFF.